This record concerns one T cell receptor beta chain sequence. These data come from a study of PD-L1 blockade in urothelial cancer. On the study more broadly: Patients had received 0 to 3 prior chemotherapy regimens. The study recovered a median of about 150,000 T cells per blood sample.

Generated by immunoSEQ multiplex PCR, the TCRdb table keeps only in-frame clones and is missing some. This sample carries some 84,000 clones, approximately 86% of them seen once, and the ten largest clones take about 6%. This CDR3 spans 14 amino acids. Trimming cost V 1 base and J 4 bases; bases outside gene matches: 4. CDR1 and CDR2 from the germline V gene are MNHNS and SASEGT. Patients were living with locally advanced or metastatic urothelial carcinoma. The source was PBMCs, collected around atezolizumab (anti-PD-L1) treatment. The chain recombines TRBV6-1 with TRBJ2-7, with TRBD1 matching over 7 bases. This TCR came from a woman between 65 and 79 years old with urothelial cancer. DNA of the CDR3: TGTGCCAGCAGTGAAGTCTGGACAGGATACGAGCAGTACTTC. Protein sequence: CASSEVWTGYEQYF.